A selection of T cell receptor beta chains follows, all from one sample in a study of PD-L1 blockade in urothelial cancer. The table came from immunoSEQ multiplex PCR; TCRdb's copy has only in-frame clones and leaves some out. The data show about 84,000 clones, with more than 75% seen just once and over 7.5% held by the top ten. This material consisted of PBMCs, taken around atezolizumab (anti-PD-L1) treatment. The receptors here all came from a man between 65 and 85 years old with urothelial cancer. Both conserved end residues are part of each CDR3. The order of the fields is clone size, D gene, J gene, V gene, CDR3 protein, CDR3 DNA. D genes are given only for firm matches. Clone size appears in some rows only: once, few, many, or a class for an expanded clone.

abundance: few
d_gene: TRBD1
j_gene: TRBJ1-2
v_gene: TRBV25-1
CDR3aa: CASSHRTGTSGYTF
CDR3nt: TGTGCCAGCAGTCACCGGACAGGGACCAGCGGCTACACCTTC

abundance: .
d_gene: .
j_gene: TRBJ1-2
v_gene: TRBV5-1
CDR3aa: CASSLESGYGYTF
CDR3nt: TGCGCCAGCAGCTTGGAGTCAGGCTATGGCTACACCTTC

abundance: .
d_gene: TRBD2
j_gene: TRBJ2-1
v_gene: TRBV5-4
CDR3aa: CASSLGLAGASGNEQFF
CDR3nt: TGTGCCAGCAGCTTGGGACTAGCGGGAGCCTCGGGCAATGAGCAGTTCTTC

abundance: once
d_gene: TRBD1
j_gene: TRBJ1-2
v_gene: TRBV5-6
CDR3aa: CASSFWDRGYGGYTF
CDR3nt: TGTGCCAGCAGCTTCTGGGACAGGGGATATGGGGGCTACACCTTC

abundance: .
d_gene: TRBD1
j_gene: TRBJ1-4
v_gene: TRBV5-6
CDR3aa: CASSLGGTGENEKLFF
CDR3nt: TGTGCCAGCAGCTTGGGAGGGACAGGCGAGAATGAAAAACTGTTTTTT

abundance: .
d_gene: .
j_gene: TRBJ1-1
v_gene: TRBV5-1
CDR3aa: CASSFQGSTEAFF
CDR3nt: TGCGCCAGCAGCTTCCAGGGTTCCACTGAAGCTTTCTTT

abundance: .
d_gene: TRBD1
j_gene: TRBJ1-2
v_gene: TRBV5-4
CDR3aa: CASSLGLTGGGYGYTF
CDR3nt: TGTGCCAGCAGCTTGGGCCTTACAGGGGGCGGCTATGGCTACACCTTC

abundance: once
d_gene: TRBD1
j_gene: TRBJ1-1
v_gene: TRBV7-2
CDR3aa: CASSPQTGVGTEAFF
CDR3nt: TGTGCCAGCAGCCCCCAGACAGGGGTGGGGACTGAAGCTTTCTTT

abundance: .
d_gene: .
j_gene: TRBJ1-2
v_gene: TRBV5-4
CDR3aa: CASSTDGMYGYTF
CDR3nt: TGTGCCAGCAGCACGGACGGGATGTATGGCTACACCTTC

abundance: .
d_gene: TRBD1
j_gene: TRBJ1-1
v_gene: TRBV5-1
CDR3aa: CASSPGQGAIDTEAFF
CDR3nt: TGCGCCAGCAGCCCTGGACAGGGGGCAATTGACACTGAAGCTTTCTTT

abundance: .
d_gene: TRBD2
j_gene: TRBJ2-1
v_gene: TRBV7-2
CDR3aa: CASSPFSPLAGGGNEQFF
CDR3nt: TGTGCCAGCAGCCCTTTCTCTCCTCTAGCGGGAGGGGGTAATGAGCAGTTCTTC

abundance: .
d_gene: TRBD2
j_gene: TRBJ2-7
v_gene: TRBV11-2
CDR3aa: CASSLAPGGAGGSYEQYF
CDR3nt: TGTGCCAGCAGCTTAGCCCCGGGGGGCGCGGGAGGCTCCTACGAGCAGTACTTC

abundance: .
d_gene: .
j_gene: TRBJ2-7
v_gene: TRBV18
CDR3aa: CASSPRAPSEQYF
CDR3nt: TGTGCCAGCTCACCACGGGCCCCCTCCGAGCAGTACTTC

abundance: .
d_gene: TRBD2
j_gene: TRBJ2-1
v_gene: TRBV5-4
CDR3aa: CASSPGLAGNYNEQFF
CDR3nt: TGTGCCAGCAGCCCGGGACTAGCGGGAAACTACAATGAGCAGTTCTTC

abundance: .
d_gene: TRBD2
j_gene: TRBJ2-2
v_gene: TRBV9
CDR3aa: CASSVEFGTSVNTGELFF
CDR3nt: TGTGCCAGCAGCGTAGAGTTTGGGACTAGCGTAAACACCGGGGAGCTGTTTTTT

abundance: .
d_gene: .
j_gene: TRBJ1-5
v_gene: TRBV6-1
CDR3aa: CASSEAGGRNQPQHF
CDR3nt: TGTGCCAGCAGTGAAGCGGGGGGGCGCAATCAGCCCCAGCATTTT

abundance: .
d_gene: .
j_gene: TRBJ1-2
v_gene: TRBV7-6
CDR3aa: CASSHPRDGYTF
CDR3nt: TGTGCCAGCAGCCATCCCAGGGATGGCTACACCTTC

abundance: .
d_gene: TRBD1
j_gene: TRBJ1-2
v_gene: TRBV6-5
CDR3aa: CASTPTGGNGYTF
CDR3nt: TGTGCCAGCACCCCGACAGGGGGAAATGGCTACACCTTC

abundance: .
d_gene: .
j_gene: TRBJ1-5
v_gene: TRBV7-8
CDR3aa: CASSLVGWAQPQHF
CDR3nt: TGTGCCAGTAGCTTAGTGGGCTGGGCCCAACCCCAGCATTTT

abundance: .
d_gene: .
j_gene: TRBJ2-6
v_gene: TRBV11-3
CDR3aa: CASSLDLRGGANVLTF
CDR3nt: TGTGCCAGCAGCTTAGATTTACGGGGGGGGGCCAACGTCCTGACTTTC

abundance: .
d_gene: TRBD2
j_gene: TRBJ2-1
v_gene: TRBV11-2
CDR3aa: CASSAITSGSRDEQFF
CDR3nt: TGTGCCAGCAGCGCGATAACTAGCGGGAGTAGAGATGAGCAGTTCTTC

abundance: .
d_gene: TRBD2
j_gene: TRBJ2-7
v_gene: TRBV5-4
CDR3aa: CASTIAGGYEQYF
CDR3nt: TGTGCCAGCACCATAGCGGGGGGCTACGAGCAGTACTTC

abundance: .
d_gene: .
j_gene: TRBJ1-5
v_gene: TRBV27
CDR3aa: CASAGRPGNQPQHF
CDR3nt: TGTGCCAGCGCGGGACGGCCGGGCAATCAGCCCCAGCATTTT

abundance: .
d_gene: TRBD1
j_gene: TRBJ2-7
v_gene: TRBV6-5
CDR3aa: CASSYLGQGLNEQYF
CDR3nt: TGTGCCAGCAGTTACCTGGGACAGGGACTCAACGAGCAGTACTTC

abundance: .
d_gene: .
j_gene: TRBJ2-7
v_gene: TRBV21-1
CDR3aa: CASSKSLAGEYEQYF
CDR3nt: TGTGCCAGCAGCAAGTCACTAGCGGGGGAATACGAGCAGTACTTC

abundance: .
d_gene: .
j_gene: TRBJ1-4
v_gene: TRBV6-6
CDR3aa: CASSYSSATNEKLFF
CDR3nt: TGTGCCAGCAGTTACAGCTCTGCGACTAATGAAAAACTGTTTTTT

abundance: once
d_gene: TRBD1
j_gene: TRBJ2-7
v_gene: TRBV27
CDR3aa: CASSSPGTGGYEQYF
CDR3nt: TGTGCCAGCAGTTCCCCCGGGACAGGGGGCTACGAGCAGTACTTC

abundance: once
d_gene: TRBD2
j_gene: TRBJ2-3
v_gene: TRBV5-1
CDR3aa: CASSPSTSGGARYF
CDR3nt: TGCGCCAGCAGTCCCAGCACTAGCGGGGGGGCTCGGTATTTT

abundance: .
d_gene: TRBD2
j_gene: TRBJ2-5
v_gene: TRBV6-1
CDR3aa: CASTKLAGEQETQYF
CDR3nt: TGTGCCAGCACCAAACTAGCGGGGGAGCAAGAGACCCAGTACTTC

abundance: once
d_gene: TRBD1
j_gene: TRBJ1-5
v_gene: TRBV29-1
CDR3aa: CSVTQGFDQPQHF
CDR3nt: TGCAGCGTGACACAGGGGTTCGATCAGCCCCAGCATTTT

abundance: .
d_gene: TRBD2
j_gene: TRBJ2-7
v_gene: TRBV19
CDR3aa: CASSIRLTSHRDAGNEQYF
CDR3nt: TGTGCCAGTAGTATCAGGCTGACTAGCCACCGCGACGCCGGGAACGAGCAGTACTTC

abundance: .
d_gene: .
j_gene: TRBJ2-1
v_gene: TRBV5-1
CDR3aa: CASSFLGQSTYNEQFF
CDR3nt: TGCGCCAGCAGCTTCTTAGGACAGTCCACCTACAATGAGCAGTTCTTC

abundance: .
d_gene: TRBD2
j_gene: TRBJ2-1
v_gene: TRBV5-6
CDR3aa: CASSPFGGGGRDEQFF
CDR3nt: TGTGCCAGCAGCCCTTTTGGCGGGGGGGGTAGGGATGAGCAGTTCTTC

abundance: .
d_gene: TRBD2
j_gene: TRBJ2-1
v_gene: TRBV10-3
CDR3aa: CAISDTTSGRSEQFF
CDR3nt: TGTGCCATCAGTGATACGACTAGCGGGAGGTCTGAGCAGTTCTTC

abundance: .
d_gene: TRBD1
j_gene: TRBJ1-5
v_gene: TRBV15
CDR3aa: CATSRGLGGGPQPQHF
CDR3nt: TGTGCCACCAGCAGAGGTCTCGGAGGGGGCCCTCAGCCCCAGCATTTT

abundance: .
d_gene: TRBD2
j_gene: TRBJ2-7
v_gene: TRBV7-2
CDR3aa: CASSRTSGSYEQYF
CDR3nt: TGTGCCAGCAGCCGGACTAGCGGGAGCTACGAGCAGTACTTC

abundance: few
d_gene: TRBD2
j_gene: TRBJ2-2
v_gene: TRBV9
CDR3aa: CASSEGLSPGELFF
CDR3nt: TGTGCCAGCAGCGAGGGACTATCCCCCGGGGAGCTGTTTTTT

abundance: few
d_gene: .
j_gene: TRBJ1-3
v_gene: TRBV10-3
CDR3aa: CAISGGGSGERNTIYF
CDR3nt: TGTGCCATCAGTGGAGGGGGTTCTGGGGAGCGAAACACCATATATTTT

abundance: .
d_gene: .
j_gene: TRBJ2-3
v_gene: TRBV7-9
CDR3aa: CASSSSSSTDTQYF
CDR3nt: TGTGCCAGCAGCTCGAGCTCTAGCACAGATACGCAGTATTTT

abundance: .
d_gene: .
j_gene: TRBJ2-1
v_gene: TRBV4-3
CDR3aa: CASSQDRQVPYNEQFF
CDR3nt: TGCGCCAGCAGCCAAGATCGACAGGTACCCTACAATGAGCAGTTCTTC

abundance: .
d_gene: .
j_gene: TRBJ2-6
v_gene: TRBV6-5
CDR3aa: CASSSRGGGANVLTF
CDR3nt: TGTGCCAGCAGTTCGAGGGGAGGAGGGGCCAACGTCCTGACTTTC

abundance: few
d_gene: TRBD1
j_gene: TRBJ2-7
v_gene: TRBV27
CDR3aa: CATSRTGNPLEQYF
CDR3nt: TGTGCCACCTCAAGGACAGGGAACCCCCTCGAGCAGTACTTC

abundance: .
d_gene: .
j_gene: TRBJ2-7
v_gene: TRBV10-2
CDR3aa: CASSPLYEQYF
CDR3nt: TGCGCCAGCAGCCCCTTATACGAGCAGTACTTC